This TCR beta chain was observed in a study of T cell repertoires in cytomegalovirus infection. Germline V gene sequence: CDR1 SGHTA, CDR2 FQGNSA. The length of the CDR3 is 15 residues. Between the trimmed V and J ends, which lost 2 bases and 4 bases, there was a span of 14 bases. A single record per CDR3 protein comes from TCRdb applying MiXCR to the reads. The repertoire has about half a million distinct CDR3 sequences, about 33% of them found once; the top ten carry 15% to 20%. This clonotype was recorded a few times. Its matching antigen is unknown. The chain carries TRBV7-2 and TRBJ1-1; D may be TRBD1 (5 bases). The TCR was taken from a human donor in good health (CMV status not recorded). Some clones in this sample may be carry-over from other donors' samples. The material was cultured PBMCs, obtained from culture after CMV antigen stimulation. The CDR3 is CASSLRVGGSTEAFF. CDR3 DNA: TGTGCCAGCAGCTTAAGGGTGGGGGGGAGCACTGAAGCTTTCTTT.